This T cell receptor beta chain emerged from a study of blood T cells in healthy people across ages (dated by TCRdb to 2013 to 2016). Context from the whole study: In model experiments, roughly one uniquely barcoded TCR beta cDNA molecule per two T cells was captured by template switching. Using deep sequencing normalized with unique cDNA molecular identifiers, the study measured how TCR beta repertoire diversity changes with age. The donors were divided into four age groups: young (average approximately 17 years), middle-aged (approximately 42), aged (around 59) and long-lived (roughly 86). To avoid experimental bias, donors of different ages were spread randomly across the sequencing lanes. Two additional independent replicas of 1 million unique cDNA reads from the same blood draw were analyzed for two donors (one aged 18 to 29 and one aged 80 or older). The research as a whole found: Compared with the aged group, the long-lived group had more naive CD4+ T cells, fewer expanded clones and increased TCR diversity, a pattern suggesting age selection. Observed TCR beta diversity correlated strongly with the percentage of naive T cells measured by flow cytometry. The CMV infection status of donors was not known, potentially confounding age-related changes in expanded clonotypes. As age increased, observed TCR beta diversity per million T cells dropped in a roughly linear way, and a significant reduction was already evident by age 40. Since profiling was done on bulk unsorted PBMCs, naive and antigen-experienced compartments could not be conclusively compared. Total diversity estimates from one million sequenced T cells were considered lower bounds and underestimates.

V is cut by 8 bases and J by 0 bases, and the space between the germline ends is 10 bases. In the germline V gene, CDR1 corresponds to MNHEY and CDR2 to SVGAGI. The CDR3 starts with the cysteine, ends with the phenylalanine, and has 13 residues. The read is trimmed to its CDR3 DNA, 39 bases read in frame from base 1. A word on this clonotype: The antigen this receptor binds is unknown. Base qualities were left out, and no much larger clone turns up one base away.

Donors were about 36 systemically healthy Caucasian individuals from Russia aged 6 to 90 years. Each donor gave approximately 9.4 milliliters of peripheral blood, drawn into EDTA-treated Vacutainer tubes. PBMCs were isolated by Ficoll-Paque density-gradient centrifugation, with at least 6 million obtained per sample. Total RNA was extracted from PBMCs with Trizol reagent, with at least 5.5 micrograms obtained per sample. The percentages of naive CD45RAhigh/CD27high T cells were determined by flow cytometry on a PBMC aliquot from every donor. To prepare the library, 5' RACE was applied. The data were produced on an Illumina HiSeq 2500. The second PCR ran for about 7 to 11 cycles and used a J-beta primer mix along with a sample-barcoded 5' primer. Each TCR beta cDNA molecule received a unique molecular identifier from a template-switch 5' adaptor carrying 12 random nucleotides. At least 2.5 million CDR3-containing paired-end reads were obtained from each sample. First-strand cDNA synthesis was performed from all RNA using the Mint cDNA synthesis kit, with priming by a TRBC-specific oligonucleotide. Following uracil-DNA glycosylase treatment, all cDNA underwent a first 18-cycle PCR with the universal primers M1SS and BC2_uni_R. In the authors' own workflow: For normalization, 1 million high-quality reads, each with a distinct molecular identifier, were randomly selected from each sample. Reads sharing molecular identifiers were discarded rather than binned into consensus sequences. MiTCR, with a Q25 quality threshold and the strictest error-elimination algorithm, was used for CDR3 identification, clonotype clustering and error correction. Lower-bound total TCR beta diversity was estimated with a nonparametric unseen species model using Euler transformation. TCRdb took the public reads, trimmed them with fastp at Q25, ran MiXCR for clone calling and kept in-frame beta chains. Merged by CDR3 protein, the rows form single entries marked with the most common genes and DNA. For this entry, the V and J calls and clone size follow TCRdb and not the study's own pipeline. The sample contains roughly 2 million distinct CDR3 sequences, less than 50% of them found a single time. The ten largest clones represent less than 2.5% of the sample.

Sample: blood. This receptor was obtained from a middle-aged woman in good health. Recombination linked TRBV6-5 to TRBJ2-5; the D gene lacks a confident call. CDR3 protein: CASGIYNQETQYF. The sequence in DNA is TGTGCCAGCGGAATATATAACCAAGAGACCCAGTACTTC.